This TCR beta chain derives from a study of OX40 agonist ivuxolimab in advanced cancers. In terms of the full investigation: Ivuxolimab was a fully human IgG2 agonistic monoclonal antibody targeting the costimulatory receptor OX40 (CD134). Intravenous ivuxolimab was administered to patients every 2 weeks at six dose levels: 0.01, 0.1, 0.3, 1.5, 3 and 10 mg/kg. Among the approximately 54 dose-escalation patients, around 19 had hepatocellular carcinoma, 15 or so melanoma, 9 renal cell carcinoma and 9 head and neck cancer. In the dose-escalation cohort, 65% to 90% of patients were male, and the mean age was about 55 years, with a range of about 23 to 90. Patients were allowed to have had prior anti-PD-1, anti-PD-L1 or anti-CTLA-4 therapy, and around 43% of the dose-escalation patients had been treated with checkpoint inhibitors. Three dose-escalation patients achieved partial responses, one with hepatocellular carcinoma and two with cutaneous melanoma. The point of sequencing TCRbeta in the periphery was to test whether ivuxolimab changed TCR sequence diversity and drove clonal T-cell expansion. The monotherapy dose-escalation portion (N = 52 patients) of the phase I ivuxolimab trial is reported in the paper.

Patients with autoimmune disease history or receiving systemic immunosuppression were excluded from the trial. Peripheral blood for TCR sequencing was collected from all dose cohorts at baseline, on cycle 4 day 1, and on cycle 7 day 1. Samples were obtained from an open-label, multicenter, first-in-human phase I dose-escalation trial of ivuxolimab. Adults with locally advanced or metastatic melanoma, renal cell carcinoma, hepatocellular carcinoma or head and neck squamous cell carcinoma were enrolled in the trial. Before TCR sequencing, CD4+ and CD8+ T cells were separately sorted from peripheral blood. Overall study outcomes, separate from this receptor: Antigen specificity was not determined for the clonally expanded peripheral T cells. In the 0.1-3.0 mg/kg groups, partial responders had among the lowest normalized peripheral clonal expansion, particularly in CD8+ T cells. Clonal expansion of both CD4+ and CD8+ blood T cells was observed from baseline to week 6 at doses 0.1 to 3.0 mg/kg. Low levels of normalized T-cell clonal expansion were also seen in some patients who did not respond. After ivuxolimab, more expanded clones were found on average in CD8+ T cells than in CD4+ T cells.

Of note for this clone: This clone's antigen is unknown. Base qualities are missing; no much larger clone stands one base away.

The germline V gene encodes CDR1 SGHAT and CDR2 FQNNGV. V is cut back by 1 base and J by 2 bases, with 2 bases in the junction unmatched. From the cysteine up to the phenylalanine, the CDR3 has a length of 15 residues. This entry keeps only the CDR3 DNA: 45 bases, framed from base 1. Genomic DNA was extracted from sorted cells for sequencing of the TCRbeta CDR3 region. The immunoSEQ Assay was used to sequence the TCRbeta CDR3 regions. TCRdb re-hosts the immuneACCESS table, in-frame sequences only. Its copies lack some clones; in the studies checked, an unresolved V gene accounts for under half of them, and the cause for the rest is not known. Across this sample there are under 90,000 clones, with approximately 95% seen only once. The ten largest clonotypes hold more than 0.3% of the sample.

The origin of this receptor is an adult with an advanced solid tumor such as melanoma, head and neck, liver or kidney cancer. The sample in question was CD4+ or CD8+ T cells sorted from blood, obtained in a trial of the OX40 agonist ivuxolimab. The sequence links TRBV11-2 to TRBJ1-5, and 7 bases in between align with TRBD1. The CDR3 sequence is CASSLAGGGNQPQHF. Here is the DNA: TGTGCCAGCAGCTTAGCAGGGGGAGGCAATCAGCCCCAGCATTTT.